This is a list of T cell receptor beta chains from one sample in a study of OX40 agonist ivuxolimab in advanced cancers. The repertoire was sequenced with immunoSEQ multiplex PCR; TCRdb's copy has only in-frame clones and lacks some. The sample lists 100,000 or so clones; roughly 93% were seen once. The material sequenced was CD4+ or CD8+ T cells sorted from blood, taken in a trial of the OX40 agonist ivuxolimab. Receptors originate from an adult with an advanced solid tumor such as melanoma, head and neck, liver or kidney cancer. CDR3s include the opening cysteine and the closing phenylalanine or tryptophan. The order of the fields is clone size, J gene, V gene, D gene, CDR3 protein, CDR3 DNA. D genes are given only for firm matches. The listing skips clone size in some rows; elsewhere it reads once, few, many or a size class.

abundance: NA
j_gene: TRBJ1-5
v_gene: TRBV7-6
d_gene: NA
CDR3aa: CASSSFSNQPQHF
CDR3nt: TGTGCCAGCAGCTCCTTTAGCAATCAGCCCCAGCATTTT

abundance: NA
j_gene: TRBJ1-1
v_gene: TRBV19
d_gene: NA
CDR3aa: CASRTGTFGWNTEAFF
CDR3nt: TGTGCCAGTAGAACCGGGACATTCGGGTGGAACACTGAAGCTTTCTTT

abundance: NA
j_gene: TRBJ1-2
v_gene: TRBV7-2
d_gene: TRBD1
CDR3aa: CASSDGQGSYGYTF
CDR3nt: TGTGCCAGCAGCGACGGACAGGGTTCCTATGGCTACACCTTC

abundance: once
j_gene: TRBJ2-5
v_gene: TRBV9
d_gene: NA
CDR3aa: CASSAVSQETQYF
CDR3nt: TGTGCCAGCAGCGCGGTCTCCCAAGAGACCCAGTACTTC

abundance: NA
j_gene: TRBJ2-7
v_gene: TRBV28
d_gene: TRBD1
CDR3aa: CASSTRDRGFGEQYF
CDR3nt: TGTGCCAGCAGTACCCGGGACAGGGGATTCGGCGAGCAGTACTTC

abundance: NA
j_gene: TRBJ2-1
v_gene: TRBV9
d_gene: NA
CDR3aa: CASSVTGSSYNEQFF
CDR3nt: TGTGCCAGCAGCGTAACAGGGAGCTCCTACAATGAGCAGTTCTTC

abundance: once
j_gene: TRBJ1-3
v_gene: TRBV6-5
d_gene: NA
CDR3aa: CASRNRASGNTIYF
CDR3nt: TGTGCCAGCAGGAACAGGGCCTCTGGAAACACCATATATTTT

abundance: NA
j_gene: TRBJ1-6
v_gene: TRBV5-1
d_gene: NA
CDR3aa: CASSPGTSSLRDNSPLHF
CDR3nt: TGCGCCAGCAGCCCCGGGACATCGTCCCTTCGGGATAATTCACCCCTCCACTTT

abundance: few
j_gene: TRBJ2-1
v_gene: TRBV5-6
d_gene: TRBD2
CDR3aa: CASSNSGGANEQFF
CDR3nt: TGTGCCAGCAGCAATAGCGGGGGGGCGAATGAGCAGTTCTTC

abundance: NA
j_gene: TRBJ1-1
v_gene: TRBV6-1
d_gene: NA
CDR3aa: CASIGSNTEAFF
CDR3nt: TGTGCCAGCATCGGGTCGAACACTGAAGCTTTCTTT

abundance: NA
j_gene: TRBJ1-5
v_gene: TRBV2
d_gene: TRBD1
CDR3aa: CASSGGTGVQPQHF
CDR3nt: TGTGCCAGCAGTGGCGGGACAGGGGTTCAGCCCCAGCATTTT

abundance: once
j_gene: TRBJ2-2
v_gene: TRBV10-1
d_gene: TRBD2
CDR3aa: CASRPDLAGDSTGELFF
CDR3nt: TGCGCCAGCAGGCCCGACCTAGCGGGAGACTCCACCGGGGAGCTGTTTTTT

abundance: NA
j_gene: TRBJ1-1
v_gene: TRBV7-2
d_gene: NA
CDR3aa: CASSLVGGPMATEAFF
CDR3nt: TGTGCCAGCAGCTTAGTCGGTGGTCCCATGGCCACTGAAGCTTTCTTT

abundance: NA
j_gene: TRBJ1-1
v_gene: TRBV6-6
d_gene: NA
CDR3aa: CASSRTGFGITEAFF
CDR3nt: TGTGCCAGCAGTAGAACAGGGTTTGGGATCACTGAAGCTTTCTTT

abundance: NA
j_gene: TRBJ2-5
v_gene: TRBV7-9
d_gene: TRBD2
CDR3aa: CASIYSGGLKETQYF
CDR3nt: TGTGCCAGCATCTATAGCGGGGGGCTCAAAGAGACCCAGTACTTC

abundance: NA
j_gene: TRBJ2-2
v_gene: TRBV28
d_gene: NA
CDR3aa: CASRPGDRNTGELFF
CDR3nt: TGTGCCAGCAGGCCTGGGGACCGCAACACCGGGGAGCTGTTTTTT

abundance: NA
j_gene: TRBJ2-3
v_gene: TRBV10-3
d_gene: NA
CDR3aa: CAISESTNREIDTQYF
CDR3nt: TGTGCCATCAGTGAGTCGACTAACAGGGAAATAGATACGCAGTATTTT

abundance: NA
j_gene: TRBJ2-1
v_gene: TRBV29-1
d_gene: NA
CDR3aa: CSVRDIGEQFF
CDR3nt: TGCAGCGTTCGGGACATCGGGGAGCAGTTCTTC

abundance: NA
j_gene: TRBJ1-1
v_gene: TRBV6-5
d_gene: NA
CDR3aa: CGQVGWGGTEAFF
CDR3nt: TGTGGACAGGTGGGATGGGGTGGCACTGAAGCTTTCTTT

abundance: NA
j_gene: TRBJ2-3
v_gene: TRBV4-1
d_gene: NA
CDR3aa: CASSQDPPNGATSTDTQYF
CDR3nt: TGCGCCAGCAGCCAAGATCCACCGAACGGGGCTACTAGCACAGATACGCAGTATTTT

abundance: once
j_gene: TRBJ2-1
v_gene: TRBV10-3
d_gene: TRBD2
CDR3aa: CAISEASGGYNEQFF
CDR3nt: TGTGCCATCAGTGAGGCCAGCGGGGGTTACAATGAGCAGTTCTTC

abundance: NA
j_gene: TRBJ2-1
v_gene: TRBV9
d_gene: TRBD2
CDR3aa: CASSRTLRGREGPGEQFF
CDR3nt: TGTGCCAGCAGCCGAACCTTGAGGGGGCGGGAGGGCCCCGGTGAGCAGTTCTTC

abundance: NA
j_gene: TRBJ2-2
v_gene: TRBV15
d_gene: NA
CDR3aa: CAIRRGGITGELFF
CDR3nt: TGTGCCATTCGAAGAGGGGGGATCACCGGGGAGCTGTTTTTT

abundance: NA
j_gene: TRBJ2-7
v_gene: TRBV6-5
d_gene: TRBD1
CDR3aa: CASNSGQGPGEQYF
CDR3nt: TGTGCCAGCAATTCGGGACAGGGGCCGGGGGAGCAGTACTTC

abundance: NA
j_gene: TRBJ1-2
v_gene: TRBV15
d_gene: NA
CDR3aa: CATSRDRQPYGYTF
CDR3nt: TGTGCCACCAGCAGAGATCGGCAGCCCTATGGCTACACCTTC

abundance: NA
j_gene: TRBJ2-5
v_gene: TRBV7-9
d_gene: TRBD1
CDR3aa: CASSLAPGQDLETQYF
CDR3nt: TGTGCCAGCAGCTTAGCCCCGGGACAGGATTTGGAGACCCAGTACTTC

abundance: NA
j_gene: TRBJ1-1
v_gene: TRBV5-1
d_gene: TRBD1
CDR3aa: CASSFGTENTEAFF
CDR3nt: TGCGCCAGCAGCTTTGGGACAGAGAACACTGAAGCTTTCTTT

abundance: NA
j_gene: TRBJ2-5
v_gene: TRBV6-1
d_gene: TRBD2
CDR3aa: CASSERAGGLSLQTQYF
CDR3nt: TGTGCCAGCAGTGAACGAGCGGGGGGGCTTTCTTTACAGACCCAGTACTTC

abundance: NA
j_gene: TRBJ2-7
v_gene: TRBV28
d_gene: TRBD1
CDR3aa: CASRRDSTSYEQYF
CDR3nt: TGTGCCAGCAGGAGGGACAGCACTTCCTACGAGCAGTACTTC

abundance: NA
j_gene: TRBJ1-1
v_gene: TRBV2
d_gene: NA
CDR3aa: CASTLLSTDEAFF
CDR3nt: TGTGCCAGCACCCTTCTTTCGACGGATGAAGCTTTCTTT

abundance: few
j_gene: TRBJ2-1
v_gene: TRBV19
d_gene: TRBD2
CDR3aa: CASMSGSTYNEQFF
CDR3nt: TGTGCCAGTATGAGCGGGAGCACCTACAATGAGCAGTTCTTC

abundance: NA
j_gene: TRBJ2-3
v_gene: TRBV6-5
d_gene: TRBD2
CDR3aa: CATTLDRGGLYTQYF
CDR3nt: TGTGCCACCACCCTAGATCGGGGGGGGTTATATACGCAGTATTTT

abundance: once
j_gene: TRBJ1-6
v_gene: TRBV5-5
d_gene: NA
CDR3aa: CASSLGRDNYSPLHF
CDR3nt: TGTGCCAGCAGCTTGGGGCGGGACAACTATTCACCCCTCCACTTT

abundance: NA
j_gene: TRBJ2-3
v_gene: TRBV4-3
d_gene: NA
CDR3aa: CASSQAPHGLQDTDTQYF
CDR3nt: TGCGCCAGCAGCCAAGCGCCCCATGGTCTGCAAGACACAGATACGCAGTATTTT

abundance: once
j_gene: TRBJ2-1
v_gene: TRBV5-6
d_gene: TRBD1
CDR3aa: CASSTRWTGVRSYNEQFF
CDR3nt: TGTGCCAGCAGCACTAGATGGACAGGGGTACGTTCTTACAATGAGCAGTTCTTC

abundance: NA
j_gene: TRBJ2-2
v_gene: TRBV5-1
d_gene: NA
CDR3aa: CASSPRGPNTGELFF
CDR3nt: TGCGCCAGCAGCCCCCGGGGCCCGAACACCGGGGAGCTGTTTTTT

abundance: few
j_gene: TRBJ1-5
v_gene: TRBV18
d_gene: NA
CDR3aa: CASSLEDQPQHF
CDR3nt: TGTGCCAGCTCACTAGAGGACCAGCCCCAGCATTTT

abundance: NA
j_gene: TRBJ1-6
v_gene: TRBV10-3
d_gene: NA
CDR3aa: CAISGGGGSPLHF
CDR3nt: TGTGCCATCAGTGGAGGCGGGGGTTCACCCCTCCACTTT

abundance: NA
j_gene: TRBJ2-7
v_gene: TRBV19
d_gene: NA
CDR3aa: CASSRRTRSYEQYF
CDR3nt: TGTGCCAGTAGTAGGAGGACACGATCCTACGAGCAGTACTTC

abundance: NA
j_gene: TRBJ2-5
v_gene: TRBV18
d_gene: TRBD1
CDR3aa: CASSPPGQKFQETQYF
CDR3nt: TGTGCCAGCTCACCACCGGGACAGAAATTCCAAGAGACCCAGTACTTC

abundance: NA
j_gene: TRBJ2-7
v_gene: TRBV11-2
d_gene: NA
CDR3aa: CASSLVGVQDKYF
CDR3nt: TGTGCCAGCAGCTTAGTAGGGGTCCAGGACAAGTACTTC

abundance: NA
j_gene: TRBJ2-1
v_gene: TRBV7-8
d_gene: NA
CDR3aa: CASSLGGARSYNEQFF
CDR3nt: TGTGCCAGCAGCTTAGGGGGGGCGAGATCCTACAATGAGCAGTTCTTC

abundance: NA
j_gene: TRBJ1-1
v_gene: TRBV18
d_gene: TRBD1
CDR3aa: CASSPPTGQVMNTEAFF
CDR3nt: TGTGCCAGCTCACCACCGACGGGACAGGTTATGAACACTGAAGCTTTCTTT

abundance: NA
j_gene: TRBJ2-7
v_gene: TRBV29-1
d_gene: NA
CDR3aa: CSVDPGTYEQYF
CDR3nt: TGCAGCGTCGACCCAGGGACCTACGAGCAGTACTTC

abundance: NA
j_gene: TRBJ2-5
v_gene: TRBV4-3
d_gene: NA
CDR3aa: CASSQDRQETQYF
CDR3nt: TGCGCCAGCAGCCAGGACAGACAAGAGACCCAGTACTTC

abundance: NA
j_gene: TRBJ2-1
v_gene: TRBV2
d_gene: NA
CDR3aa: CASRPDPNSSYNEQFF
CDR3nt: TGTGCCAGCAGACCGGACCCGAATAGCTCCTACAATGAGCAGTTCTTC

abundance: NA
j_gene: TRBJ2-7
v_gene: TRBV11-2
d_gene: TRBD1
CDR3aa: CASSLDLGGTGAYEQYF
CDR3nt: TGTGCCAGCAGCTTAGATCTTGGGGGGACAGGGGCCTACGAGCAGTACTTC

abundance: NA
j_gene: TRBJ1-2
v_gene: TRBV5-4
d_gene: NA
CDR3aa: CASSLDVTYGYTF
CDR3nt: TGTGCCAGCAGCTTGGACGTTACCTATGGCTACACCTTC

abundance: NA
j_gene: TRBJ1-1
v_gene: TRBV7-2
d_gene: TRBD1
CDR3aa: CASSLRTGNTEAFF
CDR3nt: TGTGCCAGCAGCCTCAGGACAGGGAACACTGAAGCTTTCTTT

abundance: NA
j_gene: TRBJ1-5
v_gene: TRBV19
d_gene: NA
CDR3aa: CASSTQGRGNQPQHF
CDR3nt: TGTGCCAGTAGTACACAGGGAAGGGGAAATCAGCCCCAGCATTTT